This T cell receptor beta chain was captured in a study of blood T cell repertoires in COVID-19. Study overall: PBMCs, B-cell-depleted T cells, or T cells were the source of the cDNA or gDNA that made up the material.

TCRdb's table, derived via immunoSEQ multiplex PCR, lists solely in-frame clones and lacks some. The sample holds 350,000 to 400,000 clones, about 88% seen once. Participant ages covered roughly 18 to 90 years across 25 or so US areas. There are 12 residues in the CDR3. Germline lookup yields CDR1 MGHRA and CDR2 YSYEKL. V was shortened by 4 bases and J by 3 bases, with 7 bases between the two germline ends. This receptor was taken from a woman aged 18-29 years who had recovered from COVID-19. The sequenced sample consisted of PBMCs or T cells enriched from blood (not recorded which). The chain recombines TRBV4-1 with TRBJ2-7, with a weak D call TRBD2 (6 bases). The CDR3 sequence: CASSPGGYEQYF. CDR3 bases: TGCGCCAGCAGCCCCGGGGGCTACGAGCAGTACTTC.